The subject of this entry is one TCR beta chain. Germline values: CDR1 LGHNA, CDR2 YSLEER. V shed 5 bases and J 6 bases; nucleotides not matched to a gene: 3. The CDR3 sequence is 13 residues long. This specimen comes from a study of shared T cell receptors in the human thymus. The protocol was immunoSEQ multiplex PCR, while the TCRdb copy is restricted to in-frame clones and leaves out a portion. The sample lists roughly 500,000 clones, 75% to 85% occurring once. This sample was also put to use in a study of human thymus T cells. That report adds: The donor group consisted of healthy Finnish infants who were having corrective surgery for congenital heart defects. Resections from corrective heart surgery supplied the thymus tissue. Reports from related research described highly overlapping thymic repertoires among unrelated individuals.

Sequences were obtained from thymocytes. The receptor comes from a boy younger than two with a congenital heart defect. The chain carries TRBV4-3 and TRBJ2-1; the match to TRBD1 covers 8 bases. The CDR3 coding sequence is TGCGCCAGCAGCGGAGACAGGGGCAATGAGCAGTTCTTC. Translated, it gives CASSGDRGNEQFF.